This TCR beta chain was observed in a study of T cell changes during pregnancy in multiple sclerosis. From germline, CDR1 is MNHEY and CDR2 SVGAGI. V gave up 6 bases and J gave up 5 bases, with 20 bases separating them. The CDR3 extends over 15 amino acids. Data came from immunoSEQ multiplex PCR; TCRdb stores just in-frame clones and leaves some out. Here the sample spans about 98,000 clones, under 95% being singletons. This specimen was peripheral blood, taken after pregnancy. V usage is TRBV6-5 and J usage is TRBJ2-7; tentatively, D is TRBD2 (7 bases). This TCR was sampled from a female donor in good health, enrolled as a control in a pregnancy study. CDR3 sequence reads: CASSPGGGGYHEQYF. The CDR3 DNA sequence: TGTGCCAGCAGCCCGGGGGGCGGGGGTTACCACGAGCAGTACTTC.